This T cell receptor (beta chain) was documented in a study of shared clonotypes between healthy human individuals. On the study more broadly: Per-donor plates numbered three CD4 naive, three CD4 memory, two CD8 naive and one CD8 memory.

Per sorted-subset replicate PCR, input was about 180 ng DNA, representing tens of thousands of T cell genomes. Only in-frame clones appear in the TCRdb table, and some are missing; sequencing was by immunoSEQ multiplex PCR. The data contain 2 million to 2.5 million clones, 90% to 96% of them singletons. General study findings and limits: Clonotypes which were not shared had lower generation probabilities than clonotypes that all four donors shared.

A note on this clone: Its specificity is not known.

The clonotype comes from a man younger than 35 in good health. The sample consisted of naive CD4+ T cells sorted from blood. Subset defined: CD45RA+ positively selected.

The chain's CDR3 is CASSPPPGTGGLYEQYF. DNA for the CDR3: TGCGCCAGCAGTCCTCCCCCCGGGACAGGGGGTCTCTACGAGCAGTACTTC. The rearrangement joins TRBV23-1 to TRBJ2-7; TRBD1 aligns across 11 bases. TRBV23-1 is known as an ORF, though its function is uncertain. J lost 3 bases, V lost 4 bases, and 11 bases had no gene match. This CDR3 spans 17 amino acids.